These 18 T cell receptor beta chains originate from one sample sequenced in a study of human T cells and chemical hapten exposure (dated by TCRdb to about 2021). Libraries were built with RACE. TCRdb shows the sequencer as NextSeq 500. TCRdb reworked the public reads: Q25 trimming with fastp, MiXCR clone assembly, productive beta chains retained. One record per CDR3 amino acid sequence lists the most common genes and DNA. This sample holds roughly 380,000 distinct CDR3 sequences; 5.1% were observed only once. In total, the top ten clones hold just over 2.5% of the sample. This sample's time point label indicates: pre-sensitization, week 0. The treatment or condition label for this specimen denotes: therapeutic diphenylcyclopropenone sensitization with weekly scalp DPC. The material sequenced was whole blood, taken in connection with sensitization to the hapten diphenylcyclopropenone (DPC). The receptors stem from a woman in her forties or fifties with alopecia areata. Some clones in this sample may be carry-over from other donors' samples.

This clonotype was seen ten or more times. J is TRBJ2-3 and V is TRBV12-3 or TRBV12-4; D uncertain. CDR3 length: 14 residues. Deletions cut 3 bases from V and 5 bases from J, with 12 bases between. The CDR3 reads CASSFGSRGDTQYF. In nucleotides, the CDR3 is TGTGCCAGCAGTTTCGGTTCTCGTGGAGATACGCAGTATTTT.

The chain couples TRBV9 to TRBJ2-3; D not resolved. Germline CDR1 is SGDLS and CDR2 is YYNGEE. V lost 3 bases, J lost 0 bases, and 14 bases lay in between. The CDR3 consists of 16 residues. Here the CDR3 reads CASSAGQQSSTDTQYF. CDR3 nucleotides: TGTGCCAGCAGCGCCGGTCAGCAGTCAAGCACAGATACGCAGTATTTT.

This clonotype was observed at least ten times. The CDR3, as DNA: TGCGCCAGCAGCTCCACGGGGCGGGGCCGCCTCACAGATACGCAGTATTTT. It encodes CASSSTGRGRLTDTQYF. This chain connects TRBV5-1 to TRBJ2-3, with a tentative D call TRBD2 (6 bases). CDR3 size: 17 residues. CDR1 is SGHRS and CDR2 is YFSETQ in the germline V gene. The V gene lost 3 bases and the J gene lost 2 bases, with 19 bases spanning the gap.

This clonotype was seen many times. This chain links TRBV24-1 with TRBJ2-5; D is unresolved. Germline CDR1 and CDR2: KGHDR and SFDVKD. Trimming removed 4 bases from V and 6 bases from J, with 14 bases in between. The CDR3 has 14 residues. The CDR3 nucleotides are TGTGCCACCAGTGACCCGATGAACCTCAAGACCCAGTACTTC. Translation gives CATSDPMNLKTQYF.

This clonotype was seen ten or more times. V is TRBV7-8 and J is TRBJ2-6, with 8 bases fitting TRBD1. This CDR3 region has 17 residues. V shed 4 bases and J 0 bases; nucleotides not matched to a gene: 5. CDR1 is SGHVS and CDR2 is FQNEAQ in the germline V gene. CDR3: CASSSGQGTSGANVLTF. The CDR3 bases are TGTGCCAGCAGCTCCGGACAGGGCACCTCTGGGGCCAACGTCCTGACTTTC.

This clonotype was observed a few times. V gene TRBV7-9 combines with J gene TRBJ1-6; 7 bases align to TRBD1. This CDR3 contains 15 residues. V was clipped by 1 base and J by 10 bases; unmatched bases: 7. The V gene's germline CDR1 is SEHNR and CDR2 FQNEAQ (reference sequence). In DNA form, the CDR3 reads TGTGCCAGCAGCTTAGGGGACAGAGGCGGGTCACCCCTCCACTTT. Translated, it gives CASSLGDRGGSPLHF.

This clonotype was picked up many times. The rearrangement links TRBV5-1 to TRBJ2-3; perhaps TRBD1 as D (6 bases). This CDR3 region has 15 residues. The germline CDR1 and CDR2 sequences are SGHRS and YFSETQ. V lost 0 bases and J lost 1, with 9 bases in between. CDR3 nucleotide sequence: TGCGCCAGCAGCTTGGACAGGGCCGGCACAGATACGCAGTATTTT. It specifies CASSLDRAGTDTQYF.

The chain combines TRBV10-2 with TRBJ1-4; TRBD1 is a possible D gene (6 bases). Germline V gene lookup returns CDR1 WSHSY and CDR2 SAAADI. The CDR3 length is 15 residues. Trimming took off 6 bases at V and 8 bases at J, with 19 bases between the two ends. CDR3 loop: CASSEKQGIREKLFF. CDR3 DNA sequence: TGCGCCAGCAGCGAGAAACAGGGTATAAGGGAAAAACTGTTTTTT.

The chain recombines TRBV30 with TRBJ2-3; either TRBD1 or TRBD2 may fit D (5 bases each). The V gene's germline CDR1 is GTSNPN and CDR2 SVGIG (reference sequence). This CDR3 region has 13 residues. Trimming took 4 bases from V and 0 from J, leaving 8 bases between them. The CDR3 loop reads CAWTGTSTDTQYF. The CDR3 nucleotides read TGTGCCTGGACAGGGACCAGCACAGATACGCAGTATTTT.

The CDR3 is CASSQGPGGSGYTF. The CDR3 DNA sequence: TGTGCCAGCAGCCAAGGGCCAGGGGGATCCGGCTACACCTTC. The chain links TRBV3-1 to TRBJ1-2; 7 bases map to TRBD1. V lost 1 base and J lost 8; bases outside the gene matches: 7. From germline, CDR1 is LGHDT and CDR2 YNNKEL (reference sequence). The CDR3 length is 14 residues.

CDR3 sequence reads: CASSPYSGLPQSLENTEAFF. The CDR3 DNA follows: TGTGCCAGCAGCCCATACTCTGGGTTACCTCAATCCCTAGAGAACACTGAAGCTTTCTTT. This sequence joins TRBV5-6 and TRBJ1-1, with D hard to call. V lost 4 bases, J lost 1 base, and 29 bases lay in between. The CDR3 covers 20 residues. The germline gives CDR1 SGHDT, CDR2 YYEEEE.

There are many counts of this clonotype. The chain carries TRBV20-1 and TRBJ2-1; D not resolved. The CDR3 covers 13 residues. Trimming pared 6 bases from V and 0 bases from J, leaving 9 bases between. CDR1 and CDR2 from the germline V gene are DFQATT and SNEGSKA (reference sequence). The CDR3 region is CSAPYSSYNEQFF. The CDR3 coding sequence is TGCAGTGCCCCATACTCCTCCTACAATGAGCAGTTCTTC.

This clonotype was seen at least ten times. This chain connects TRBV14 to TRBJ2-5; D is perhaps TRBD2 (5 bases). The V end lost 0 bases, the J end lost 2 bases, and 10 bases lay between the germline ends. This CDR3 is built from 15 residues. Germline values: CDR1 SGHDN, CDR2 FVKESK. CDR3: CASSQDIGVQETQYF. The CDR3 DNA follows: TGTGCCAGCAGCCAAGATATCGGGGTTCAAGAGACCCAGTACTTC.

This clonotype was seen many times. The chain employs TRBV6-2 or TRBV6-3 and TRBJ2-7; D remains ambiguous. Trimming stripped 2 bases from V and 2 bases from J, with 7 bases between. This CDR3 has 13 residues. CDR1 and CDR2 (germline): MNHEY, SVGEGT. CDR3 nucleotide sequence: TGTGCCAGCAGTTACGTACCAACCTACGAGCAGTACTTC. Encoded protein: CASSYVPTYEQYF.

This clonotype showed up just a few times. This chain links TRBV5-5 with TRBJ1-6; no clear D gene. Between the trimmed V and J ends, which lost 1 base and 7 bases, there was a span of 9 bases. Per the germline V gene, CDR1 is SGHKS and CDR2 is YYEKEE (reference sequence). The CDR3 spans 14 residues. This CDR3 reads CASSLKGFNSPLHF. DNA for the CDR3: TGTGCCAGCAGCTTGAAAGGGTTCAATTCACCCCTCCACTTT.

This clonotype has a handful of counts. The CDR3 sequence is CASSYSQTNTGELFF. The CDR3 nucleotides read TGTGCCAGCAGTTACAGCCAGACAAATACCGGGGAGCTGTTTTTT. V is TRBV6-5 and J is TRBJ2-2; D is uncertain. Between the trimmed V and J ends, which lost 2 bases and 5 bases, there was a span of 12 bases. Germline loops: CDR1 MNHEY, CDR2 SVGAGI. The CDR3 runs to 15 residues.

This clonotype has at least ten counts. This CDR3 is CASTSSWTDVQETQYF. The DNA of the CDR3 is TGTGCCAGCACCTCCTCCTGGACTGACGTACAAGAGACCCAGTACTTC. V and J are TRBV7-9 and TRBJ2-5; perhaps TRBD2 as D (5 bases). The CDR3 sequence is 16 residues long. Deletions cut 7 bases from V and 2 bases from J, with 20 bases between. Germline V lookup: CDR1 SEHNR, CDR2 FQNEAQ (reference sequence).

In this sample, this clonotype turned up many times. DNA for the CDR3: TGCAGCTCAGGCCGGTACCAAGAGACCCAGTACTTC. It translates to CSSGRYQETQYF. The rearrangement links TRBV29-1 to TRBJ2-5, with no clear D. V was cut by 8 bases and J by 0 bases, with 10 bases left in between. Germline-derived CDR1 and CDR2 are SQVTM and ANQGSEA. This CDR3 is built from 12 residues. Supplemented by reference TRBV29-1 and TRBJ2-5, the full variable domain reads SAVISQKPSRDICQRGTSLTIQCQVDSQVTMMFWYRQQPGQSLTLIATANQGSEATYESGFVIDKFPISRPNLTFSTLTVSNMSPEDSSIYLCSSGRYQETQYFGPGTRLLVL.